Below are 31 T cell receptor beta chains sequenced from a single sample in a study of blood T cell repertoires in COVID-19. Data came from immunoSEQ multiplex PCR; TCRdb stores just in-frame clones and leaves some out. The table includes fewer than 200,000 clones, approximately 80% detected once. Material for sequencing was PBMCs or T cells enriched from blood (not recorded which). All receptors derive from a woman in her fifties or sixties who had recovered from COVID-19.

The gene calls are TRBV27 and TRBJ2-2; possibly TRBD1 for D (5 bases). Trimming took 2 bases from V and 1 from J, leaving 11 bases between them. Germline-derived CDR1 and CDR2 are MNHEY and SMNVEV (reference sequence). This CDR3 is built from 16 residues. Written as DNA, the CDR3 is TGTGCCAGCAGTTTAAGTGGGGCAGTGAACACCGGGGAGCTGTTTTTT. As protein: CASSLSGAVNTGELFF.

This clone was found once. The V and J genes are TRBV2 and TRBJ2-7, with TRBD1 identical over 7 bases. Losses at the gene ends were 2 bases for V and 6 bases for J; bases not matched to a gene: 4. This CDR3 spans 13 amino acids. Germline V gene lookup returns CDR1 SNHLY and CDR2 FYNNEI. The CDR3 spells CASSEQTGSEQYF. The DNA of the CDR3 is TGTGCCAGCAGTGAACAGACAGGGTCCGAGCAGTACTTC.

The V gene is TRBV19, the J gene TRBJ2-3, with D possibly TRBD1 on 6 matching bases. The CDR3 extends over 14 amino acids. Germline V gene sequence: CDR1 LNHDA, CDR2 SQIVND (reference sequence). Trimming shortened V by 3 bases and J by 3 bases, and 10 bases separated the two germline ends. In DNA form, the CDR3 reads TGTGCCAGTAGTATTACAGGGCCTACAGATACGCAGTATTTT. Encoded protein: CASSITGPTDTQYF.

This clone was recorded once. The V gene is TRBV28, the J gene TRBJ1-2; D perhaps matches TRBD1 (6 bases). With 11 bases removed from V and 6 bases from J, the gap between germline ends came to 16 bases. Germline V gene data show CDR1 as MDHEN and CDR2 as SYDVKM. This CDR3 contains 12 residues. This CDR3 reads CAAEGGLHGYTF. The CDR3, as DNA: TGTGCCGCAGAGGGGGGGCTCCATGGCTACACCTTC.

The rearrangement links TRBV5-4 to TRBJ2-7; tentatively, D is TRBD1 (5 bases). V was cut by 4 bases and J by 4 bases, with 12 bases left in between. The CDR3 runs to 13 residues. Germline assignment: CDR1 SGHNT and CDR2 YYREEE (reference sequence). The CDR3 protein is CASSDVQAYEQYF. For the CDR3, the DNA is TGTGCCAGCAGCGACGTACAGGCTTACGAGCAGTACTTC.

This chain joins TRBV11-3 and TRBJ2-1, with 11 bases aligning to TRBD2. There are 17 residues in the CDR3. Trimming removed 1 base from V and 7 bases from J; junction bases left unmatched: 9. Germline V gives CDR1 SGHNT, CDR2 YENEEA. The chain's CDR3 is CASSLGLAGGRGNEQFF. The CDR3 nucleotides read TGTGCCAGCAGCTTAGGTTTAGCGGGAGGGAGGGGGAATGAGCAGTTCTTC.

This sequence joins TRBV27 and TRBJ1-6, with a possible D match to TRBD1 (6 bases). V lost 6 bases, J lost 5 bases, and 11 bases lay in between. There are 14 residues in the CDR3. Germline V lookup: CDR1 MNHEY, CDR2 SMNVEV (reference sequence). CDR3 amino acids: CASSPDRDNSPLHF. CDR3 DNA: TGTGCCAGCAGCCCGGACAGAGATAATTCACCCCTCCACTTT.

The genes are TRBV11-2 and TRBJ2-7, with D perhaps TRBD2 (6 bases). The CDR3 covers 15 residues. The ends were cut back, 5 bases at V and 1 base at J, with 15 bases in the middle. The germline V gene has CDR1 SGHAT and CDR2 FQNNGV. The CDR3 region is CASSPGETSSYEQYF. DNA for the CDR3: TGTGCCAGCAGCCCCGGCGAGACTAGTTCCTACGAGCAGTACTTC.

This chain links TRBV19 with TRBJ1-1, with 9 bases identical to TRBD1. Per germline, CDR1 LNHDA and CDR2 SQIVND (reference sequence). This CDR3 spans 17 amino acids. V lost 7 bases, J lost 1 base, and 13 bases stayed unmatched. CDR3: CASNRPRDRVSNTEAFF. CDR3 sequence (DNA): TGTGCCAGTAATAGACCCCGGGACAGGGTCTCGAACACTGAAGCTTTCTTT.

The V call is TRBV28, the J call TRBJ2-7; 9 nucleotides match TRBD2. Trimming at V came to 7 bases and at J to 3 bases, leaving 10 bases not matched to a gene. This CDR3 contains 15 residues. Germline loops: CDR1 MDHEN, CDR2 SYDVKM. The CDR3 DNA reads TGTGCCAGCACTCCTCCGTCTAGCGGGATCTACGAGCAGTACTTC. It codes for CASTPPSSGIYEQYF.

This chain links TRBV19 with TRBJ1-5; tentative D call: TRBD1 (5 bases). This CDR3 has 12 residues. Germline V gene lookup returns CDR1 LNHDA and CDR2 SQIVND (reference sequence). The V gene lost 1 base and the J gene lost 11 bases, with 9 bases spanning the gap. In nucleotides, the CDR3 is TGTGCCAGTAGTATAGGACAGTTGGCCCAGCATTTT. This gives the protein CASSIGQLAQHF.

This clone was detected only once. This chain uses TRBV7-8 with TRBJ2-6; 7 bases agree with TRBD2. The trim removed 5 bases at V and 2 bases at J, leaving 3 bases unmatched. The CDR3 has 15 amino acids. Germline values: CDR1 SGHVS, CDR2 FQNEAQ. The CDR3 DNA reads as TGTGCCAGCAGCCTGGGGGGGGCTGGGGCCAACGTCCTGACTTTC. Protein: CASSLGGAGANVLTF. The complete variable domain, with remaining parts taken from reference TRBV7-8 and TRBJ2-6, reads GAGVSQSPRYKVAKRGQDVALRCDPISGHVSLFWYQQALGQGPEFLTYFQNEAQLDKSGLPSDRFFAERPEGSVSTLKIQRTQQEDSAVYLCASSLGGAGANVLTFGAGSRLTVL.

V is TRBV6-1 and J is TRBJ2-6; a possible D gene is TRBD2 (5 bases). There are 17 residues in the CDR3. V lost 1 base, J lost 1 base, and 11 bases lay in between. Germline CDR1 and CDR2: MNHNS and SASEGT. CDR3 amino acids: CASSEDGPGSGANVLTF. In DNA, the CDR3 is TGTGCCAGCAGTGAAGATGGTCCGGGGTCTGGGGCCAACGTCCTGACTTTC.

CDR3 sequence (DNA): TGTGCCAGTAGTACGAGGACGGACTCAGGAAAACTGTTTTTT. It is translated as CASSTRTDSGKLFF. The chain couples TRBV19 to TRBJ1-4, with no clear D. The CDR3 is made up of 14 amino acids. Per the germline V gene, CDR1 is LNHDA and CDR2 is SQIVND (reference sequence). V was cut by 4 bases and J by 10 bases, with 16 bases left in between. Looking up the rest from reference TRBV19 and TRBJ1-4 gives the full variable domain: DGGITQSPKYLFRKEGQNVTLSCEQNLNHDAMYWYRQDPGQGLRLIYYSQIVNDFQKGDIAEGYSVSREKKESFPLTVTSAQKNPTAFYLCASSTRTDSGKLFFGSGTQLSVL.

The gene calls are TRBV9 and TRBJ2-1, with 8 positions matching TRBD2. Looked up from germline, CDR1 is SGDLS and CDR2 is YYNGEE. CDR3 length: 16 amino acids. The junction had 6 bases not matched to a gene; V was cut back by 0 bases and J by 4 bases. Here the CDR3 DNA reads TGTGCCAGCAGCGTAGGGGCAGCGGGAGTATACAATGAGCAGTTCTTC. This translates into CASSVGAAGVYNEQFF.

V usage is TRBV9 and J usage is TRBJ1-5; D is unresolved. Trimming removed 0 bases from V and 3 bases from J, with 10 bases in between. This CDR3 region has 15 residues. The V gene's germline CDR1 is SGDLS and CDR2 YYNGEE. The CDR3 here is CASSVDAGANQPQHF. As DNA, the CDR3 is TGTGCCAGCAGCGTAGATGCGGGAGCCAATCAGCCCCAGCATTTT.

The CDR3 sequence: CASSPTTSGIDNEQFF. The CDR3 DNA reads as TGTGCCAGCTCACCAACAACTAGCGGGATAGACAATGAGCAGTTCTTC. V gene TRBV18 combines with J gene TRBJ2-1; 10 bases match TRBD2. Germline CDR1 and CDR2: KGHSH and LQKENI. Germline trimming cut 2 bases from V and 5 bases from J; bases unmatched to any gene: 6. CDR3 size: 16 residues.

The J gene is TRBJ2-7, the V gene TRBV3-1 (or the pseudogene TRBV3-2), with 8 bases identical to TRBD2. After removal of 1 base from V and 0 bases from J, the junction contained 5 bases not matched to a gene. Germline V gives CDR1 LGHDT, CDR2 YNNKEL (reference sequence). The CDR3 extends over 16 amino acids. CDR3: CASSQVPLAVSYEQYF. The CDR3 nucleotides are TGTGCCAGCAGCCAAGTTCCACTAGCGGTCTCCTACGAGCAGTACTTC.

This clone was recorded a few times. This chain uses TRBV2 with TRBJ1-2; weak D call: TRBD1 (5 bases). Germline V gives CDR1 SNHLY, CDR2 FYNNEI. There are 14 residues in the CDR3. V lost 5 bases, J lost 8 bases, and 18 bases lay in between. CDR3 in DNA: TGTGCCAGCAGTAGTATGGAGGGACGTAAAGGCTACACCTTC. Its translation is CASSSMEGRKGYTF.

This chain uses TRBV5-1 with TRBJ2-7; 13 bases agree with TRBD2. V lost 4 bases to trimming and J lost 4 bases; unmatched junction nucleotides: 5. The germline V gene encodes CDR1 SGHRS and CDR2 YFSETQ. The CDR3 loop spans 15 amino acids. The chain's CDR3 is CASSPRTSGSYEQYF. The CDR3 nucleotides are TGCGCCAGCAGCCCAAGGACTAGCGGGAGTTACGAGCAGTACTTC.

This chain uses TRBV28 with TRBJ1-4; TRBD1 aligns across 7 bases. Per the germline V gene, CDR1 is MDHEN and CDR2 is SYDVKM. There are 15 residues in the CDR3. The V gene end was trimmed by 6 bases and the J gene end by 4 bases; junction bases not matched to a gene: 8. CDR3 residues: CASRPDRKINEKLFF. Written as DNA, the CDR3 is TGTGCCAGCAGACCGGACAGGAAGATTAATGAAAAACTGTTTTTT.

The V gene is TRBV4-1, the J gene TRBJ2-1, with 8 bases matching TRBD2. Germline assignment: CDR1 MGHRA and CDR2 YSYEKL. With V trimmed by 2 bases and J by 2 bases, 2 bases remained unmatched. CDR3 length: 15 residues. The CDR3 sequence: CASSQTSGPYNEQFF. DNA of the CDR3: TGCGCCAGCAGCCAAACTAGCGGCCCCTACAATGAGCAGTTCTTC.

This chain links TRBV6-1 with TRBJ1-4; no clear D gene. The V gene's germline CDR1 is MNHNS and CDR2 SASEGT. There are 16 residues in the CDR3. V lost 1 base and J lost 10, with 19 bases in between. Written as DNA, the CDR3 is TGTGCCAGCAGTGAAGTGTTAAGATTAGAGGAAGGAAAACTGTTTTTT. It encodes CASSEVLRLEEGKLFF.

A note on this clone: In the same sample, other DNA sequences code for this CDR3. The rearrangement joins TRBV5-1 to TRBJ1-1; the D gene is possibly TRBD1 (5 bases). The germline V gene encodes CDR1 SGHRS and CDR2 YFSETQ. Trimming pared 5 bases from V and 2 bases from J, leaving 10 bases between. The CDR3 totals 13 residues. CDR3 nucleotide sequence: TGCGCCAGCAGATCCCAGGGAAACACTGAAGCTTTCTTT. Amino acids: CASRSQGNTEAFF.

This clone was seen only once. CDR3 loop: CASSQDRTAPRGYTF. DNA of the CDR3: TGCGCCAGCAGCCAAGACCGGACAGCCCCTCGGGGCTACACCTTC. V and J are TRBV4-1 and TRBJ1-2, with a weak D call TRBD1 (6 bases). Trimming left V 0 bases short and J 8 bases short, with 16 bases between. This CDR3 comprises 15 residues. Germline V gene data show CDR1 as MGHRA and CDR2 as YSYEKL.

This chain joins TRBV7-9 and TRBJ1-1; tentatively, D is TRBD1 (6 bases). CDR3 size: 14 residues. Germline CDR1 and CDR2: SEHNR and FQNEAQ (reference sequence). V was shortened by 2 bases and J by 4 bases, with 11 bases between the two germline ends. Written as DNA, the CDR3 is TGTGCCAGCAGCTTAAACAGGGTGGGCACTGAAGCTTTCTTT. This sequence encodes CASSLNRVGTEAFF.

In this sample, this clone turned up a few times. The chain recombines TRBV5-6 with TRBJ1-5; 8 bases map to TRBD1. CDR1 is SGHDT, CDR2 YYEEEE, per germline. J lost 6 bases, V lost 4 bases, and 9 bases had no gene match. The CDR3 contains 15 residues. The CDR3 DNA reads TGTGCCAGCAGCATCCAGGGGGCGCGAGGTCAGCCCCAGCATTTT. This gives the protein CASSIQGARGQPQHF. The full variable domain, with the rest looked up from reference TRBV5-6 and TRBJ1-5, is DAGVTQSPTHLIKTRGQQVTLRCSPKSGHDTVSWYQQALGQGPQFIFQYYEEEERQRGNFPDRFSGHQFPNYSSELNVNALLLGDSALYLCASSIQGARGQPQHFGDGTRLSIL.

The chain is built from TRBV24-1 and TRBJ2-2; the D gene is possibly TRBD2 (6 bases). V shed 1 base and J shed 3 bases, with 11 bases lying between them. The CDR3 is 16 amino acids. Germline V gene data show CDR1 as KGHDR and CDR2 as SFDVKD. The CDR3 nucleotides read TGTGCCACCAGTGATTTAGGAGGGAGGCACACCGGGGAGCTGTTTTTT. Translation: CATSDLGGRHTGELFF.

In its sample, this clone was seen a few times. This chain connects TRBV5-4 to TRBJ2-1; TRBD2 matches 9 bases. Trimming cost V 6 bases and J 5 bases; bases outside gene matches: 9. The CDR3 sequence is 15 residues long. Germline V CDR1 and CDR2: SGHNT, YYREEE (reference sequence). The CDR3, as DNA: TGTGCCAGCACCAAAGCGGGAGGACTCGACAATGAGCAGTTCTTC. It yields the protein CASTKAGGLDNEQFF.

The chain employs TRBV11-3 and TRBJ1-1; D is uncertain. Germline V gene sequence: CDR1 SGHNT, CDR2 YENEEA. The CDR3 extends over 13 amino acids. V gave up 5 bases and J gave up 2 bases, with 9 bases separating them. CDR3 sequence: CASSNPGNTEAFF. CDR3 DNA sequence: TGTGCCAGCAGCAACCCAGGAAACACTGAAGCTTTCTTT. The complete variable domain, with remaining parts taken from reference TRBV11-3 and TRBJ1-1, reads EAGVVQSPRYKIIEKKQPVAFWCNPISGHNTLYWYLQNLGQGPELLIRYENEEAVDDSQLPKDRFSAERLKGVDSTLKIQPAELGDSAVYLCASSNPGNTEAFFGQGTRLTVV.

The J gene is TRBJ1-1, the V gene TRBV6-5, with D unresolved. Germline V gives CDR1 MNHEY, CDR2 SVGAGI. This CDR3 contains 11 residues. The V and J ends lost 7 bases and 1 base respectively, with 4 bases between them. The CDR3 reads CASIRNTEAFF. The CDR3 region has the DNA TGTGCCAGCATCCGGAACACTGAAGCTTTCTTT.